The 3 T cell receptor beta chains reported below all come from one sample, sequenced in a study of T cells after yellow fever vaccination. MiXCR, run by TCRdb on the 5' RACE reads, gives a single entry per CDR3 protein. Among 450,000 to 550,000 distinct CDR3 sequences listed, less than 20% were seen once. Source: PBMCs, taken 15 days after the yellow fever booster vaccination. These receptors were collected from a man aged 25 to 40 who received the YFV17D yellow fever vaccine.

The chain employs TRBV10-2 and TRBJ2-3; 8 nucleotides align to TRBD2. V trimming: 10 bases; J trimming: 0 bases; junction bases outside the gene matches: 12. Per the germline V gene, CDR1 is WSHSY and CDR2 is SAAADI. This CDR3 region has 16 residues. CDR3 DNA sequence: TGCGCCACCGGGGGGGGTAGCGGCACTAGCACAGATACGCAGTATTTT. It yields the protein CATGGGSGTSTDTQYF.

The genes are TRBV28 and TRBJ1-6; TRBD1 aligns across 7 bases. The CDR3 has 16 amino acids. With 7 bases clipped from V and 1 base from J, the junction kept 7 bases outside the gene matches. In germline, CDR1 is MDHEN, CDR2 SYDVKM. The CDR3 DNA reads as TGTGCCAGCATCTCGACAGGGAGATCCTATAATTCACCCCTCCACTTT. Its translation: CASISTGRSYNSPLHF.

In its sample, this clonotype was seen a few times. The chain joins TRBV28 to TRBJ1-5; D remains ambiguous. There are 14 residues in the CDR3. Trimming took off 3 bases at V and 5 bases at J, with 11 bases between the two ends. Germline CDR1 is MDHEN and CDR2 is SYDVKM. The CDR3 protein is CASSFPPFHQPQHF. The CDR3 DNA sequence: TGTGCCAGCAGTTTTCCCCCATTTCATCAGCCCCAGCATTTT.